These T cell receptor beta chains were read from a single sample in a study of hypomethylating agent response in myelodysplastic syndrome. Data came from immunoSEQ multiplex PCR; TCRdb stores just in-frame clones and leaves some out. The sample lists about 10,000 clones, about 83% occurring once. The sample here was bone marrow, taken before or after starting hypomethylating agent treatment for myelodysplastic syndrome (not recorded which). These receptors came from a human donor with myelodysplastic syndrome. Each CDR3 is given with its conserved first and last residue. A D gene is named only where the DNA matches it firmly. Expanded clones get a size class; other rows say once, few or many, or leave the size out.

d_call: TRBD1
clone_size: .
v_call: TRBV5-1
cdr3_length: 14
j_call: TRBJ2-3
cdr3_aa: CASSLTGEVDTQYF
cdr3_nt: TGCGCCAGCAGCTTGACAGGGGAAGTAGATACGCAGTATTTT

d_call: .
clone_size: .
v_call: TRBV19
cdr3_length: 14
j_call: TRBJ2-3
cdr3_aa: CASSIGASGDTQYF
cdr3_nt: TGTGCCAGTAGTATAGGCGCTTCGGGGGATACGCAGTATTTT

d_call: .
clone_size: .
v_call: TRBV5-6
cdr3_length: 16
j_call: TRBJ2-5
cdr3_aa: CASSFLKSGAQETQYF
cdr3_nt: TGTGCCAGCAGCTTTCTAAAGTCAGGGGCGCAAGAGACCCAGTACTTC

d_call: .
clone_size: .
v_call: TRBV4-1
cdr3_length: 15
j_call: TRBJ2-4
cdr3_aa: CASSQDYAVGNIQYF
cdr3_nt: TGCGCCAGCAGCCAAGATTACGCTGTTGGAAACATTCAGTACTTC

d_call: .
clone_size: .
v_call: TRBV5-1
cdr3_length: 13
j_call: TRBJ1-3
cdr3_aa: CASSQAIGNTIYF
cdr3_nt: TGCGCCAGCAGCCAGGCTATCGGAAACACCATATATTTT

d_call: .
clone_size: .
v_call: TRBV7-8
cdr3_length: 16
j_call: TRBJ2-5
cdr3_aa: CASSLREADYRRTQYF
cdr3_nt: TGTGCCAGCAGCTTAAGAGAAGCTGACTACCGTCGGACCCAGTACTTC

d_call: .
clone_size: .
v_call: TRBV27
cdr3_length: 14
j_call: TRBJ1-1
cdr3_aa: CASSPLNSNTEAFF
cdr3_nt: TGTGCCAGCAGTCCCTTAAACAGTAACACTGAAGCTTTCTTT

d_call: .
clone_size: .
v_call: TRBV28
cdr3_length: 13
j_call: TRBJ2-7
cdr3_aa: CASSRPSSYEQYF
cdr3_nt: TGTGCCAGCAGCCGGCCTTCCTCCTACGAGCAGTACTTC

d_call: .
clone_size: .
v_call: TRBV27
cdr3_length: 15
j_call: TRBJ2-5
cdr3_aa: CASSLSGGPGETQYF
cdr3_nt: TGTGCCAGCAGTTTATCAGGGGGACCTGGGGAGACCCAGTACTTC

d_call: .
clone_size: .
v_call: TRBV7-3
cdr3_length: 13
j_call: TRBJ1-1
cdr3_aa: CASSLDRNTEAFF
cdr3_nt: TGTGCCAGCAGCTTAGACAGAAACACTGAAGCTTTCTTT

d_call: TRBD2
clone_size: once
v_call: TRBV27
cdr3_length: 12
j_call: TRBJ2-2
cdr3_aa: CASSSGGGELFF
cdr3_nt: TGTGCCAGCAGTTCGGGGGGCGGGGAGCTGTTTTTT

d_call: .
clone_size: .
v_call: TRBV21-1
cdr3_length: 14
j_call: TRBJ1-5
cdr3_aa: CASRGQGVDQPQHF
cdr3_nt: TGTGCCAGCAGGGGACAGGGCGTTGATCAGCCCCAGCATTTT

d_call: .
clone_size: .
v_call: TRBV6-5
cdr3_length: 13
j_call: TRBJ1-1
cdr3_aa: CASSSLRGSEAFF
cdr3_nt: TGTGCCAGCAGTTCCCTACGGGGGTCTGAAGCTTTCTTT

d_call: .
clone_size: .
v_call: TRBV5-6
cdr3_length: 14
j_call: TRBJ1-1
cdr3_aa: CASSYVGPVTEAFF
cdr3_nt: TGTGCCAGCAGCTACGTGGGTCCGGTCACTGAAGCTTTCTTT

d_call: .
clone_size: .
v_call: TRBV10-3
cdr3_length: 18
j_call: TRBJ2-7
cdr3_aa: CAISESTIGLRRSYEQYF
cdr3_nt: TGTGCCATCAGTGAGTCAACCATCGGGCTGCGGAGGTCCTACGAGCAGTACTTC

d_call: .
clone_size: .
v_call: TRBV30
cdr3_length: 11
j_call: TRBJ1-5
cdr3_aa: CAWSVKDVKHF
cdr3_nt: TGTGCCTGGAGTGTTAAGGATGTGAAGCATTTT

d_call: .
clone_size: once
v_call: TRBV21-1
cdr3_length: 15
j_call: TRBJ2-1
cdr3_aa: CASSKWGGPYNEQFF
cdr3_nt: TGTGCCAGCAGCAAGTGGGGAGGTCCCTACAATGAGCAGTTCTTC

d_call: TRBD2
clone_size: .
v_call: TRBV6-6
cdr3_length: 15
j_call: TRBJ2-2
cdr3_aa: CASSLAGTNTGELFF
cdr3_nt: TGTGCCAGCAGTCTAGCGGGGACGAACACCGGGGAGCTGTTTTTT

d_call: TRBD1
clone_size: .
v_call: TRBV7-9
cdr3_length: 13
j_call: TRBJ1-3
cdr3_aa: CASRGTAGNTIYF
cdr3_nt: TGTGCCAGCAGAGGGACAGCAGGAAACACCATATATTTT

d_call: TRBD1
clone_size: .
v_call: TRBV30
cdr3_length: 14
j_call: TRBJ1-1
cdr3_aa: CAWSPGQGGTEAFF
cdr3_nt: TGTGCCTGGAGTCCGGGACAGGGGGGCACTGAAGCTTTCTTT

d_call: .
clone_size: .
v_call: TRBV11-3
cdr3_length: 12
j_call: TRBJ1-6
cdr3_aa: CASSSGNSPLHF
cdr3_nt: TGTGCCAGCAGCTCGGGGAATTCACCCCTCCACTTT

d_call: TRBD1
clone_size: once
v_call: TRBV2
cdr3_length: 14
j_call: TRBJ1-3
cdr3_aa: CASSGGTGRNTIYF
cdr3_nt: TGTGCCAGCAGTGGAGGGACAGGGCGAAACACCATATATTTT

d_call: .
clone_size: .
v_call: TRBV19
cdr3_length: 15
j_call: TRBJ1-5
cdr3_aa: CASSTGSPTNQPQHF
cdr3_nt: TGTGCCAGTAGTACCGGGTCCCCCACCAATCAGCCCCAGCATTTT

d_call: .
clone_size: .
v_call: TRBV27
cdr3_length: 13
j_call: TRBJ2-3
cdr3_aa: CASSLARADTQYF
cdr3_nt: TGTGCCAGCAGTTTAGCCAGGGCAGATACGCAGTATTTT

d_call: .
clone_size: .
v_call: TRBV9
cdr3_length: 15
j_call: TRBJ2-3
cdr3_aa: CASSVATGFGDTQYF
cdr3_nt: TGTGCCAGCAGCGTAGCTACGGGGTTCGGCGATACGCAGTATTTT

d_call: .
clone_size: .
v_call: TRBV4-1
cdr3_length: 14
j_call: TRBJ2-5
cdr3_aa: CASSAGQGQETQYF
cdr3_nt: TGCGCCAGCAGCGCCGGCCAGGGGCAAGAGACCCAGTACTTC

d_call: TRBD2
clone_size: .
v_call: TRBV5-1
cdr3_length: 14
j_call: TRBJ2-1
cdr3_aa: CASSWRRGRDEQFF
cdr3_nt: TGCGCCAGCAGCTGGAGACGGGGGAGGGATGAGCAGTTCTTC

d_call: TRBD1
clone_size: once
v_call: TRBV2
cdr3_length: 15
j_call: TRBJ1-1
cdr3_aa: CASSLRTGENTEAFF
cdr3_nt: TGTGCCAGCAGCCTTAGGACAGGGGAGAACACTGAAGCTTTCTTT

d_call: TRBD1
clone_size: few
v_call: TRBV19
cdr3_length: 16
j_call: TRBJ2-7
cdr3_aa: CASSGAGTDPFYEQYF
cdr3_nt: TGTGCCAGTAGTGGAGCCGGGACAGACCCCTTCTACGAGCAGTACTTC

d_call: TRBD2
clone_size: .
v_call: TRBV2
cdr3_length: 18
j_call: TRBJ2-1
cdr3_aa: CASSQQTLLAGVPDEQFF
cdr3_nt: TGTGCCAGCAGTCAACAAACTTTACTAGCGGGGGTACCAGATGAGCAGTTCTTC

d_call: .
clone_size: .
v_call: TRBV15
cdr3_length: 18
j_call: TRBJ2-7
cdr3_aa: CATSRDRVGLTAPYEQYF
cdr3_nt: TGTGCCACCAGCAGAGATCGGGTCGGGCTGACAGCTCCCTACGAGCAGTACTTC

d_call: TRBD2
clone_size: .
v_call: TRBV5-4
cdr3_length: 15
j_call: TRBJ2-1
cdr3_aa: CASTFGLVAYNEQFF
cdr3_nt: TGTGCCAGCACCTTCGGACTAGTCGCCTACAATGAGCAGTTCTTC

d_call: TRBD2
clone_size: .
v_call: TRBV19
cdr3_length: 15
j_call: TRBJ2-2
cdr3_aa: CASRARGGGTGELFF
cdr3_nt: TGTGCCAGTAGAGCTCGCGGGGGGGGCACCGGGGAGCTGTTTTTT

d_call: .
clone_size: .
v_call: TRBV13
cdr3_length: 14
j_call: TRBJ2-5
cdr3_aa: CASSLDPSGETQYF
cdr3_nt: TGTGCCAGCAGCTTAGACCCATCCGGGGAGACCCAGTACTTC

d_call: .
clone_size: .
v_call: TRBV28
cdr3_length: 14
j_call: TRBJ1-5
cdr3_aa: CASSGRASAGPQHF
cdr3_nt: TGTGCCAGCAGCGGTAGGGCGTCCGCAGGGCCCCAGCATTTT

d_call: TRBD2
clone_size: few
v_call: TRBV11-1
cdr3_length: 18
j_call: TRBJ2-6
cdr3_aa: CASSFGGTLSSGANVLTF
cdr3_nt: TGTGCCAGCAGCTTCGGGGGGACGCTTAGCTCTGGGGCCAACGTCCTGACTTTC

d_call: .
clone_size: .
v_call: TRBV11-2
cdr3_length: 12
j_call: TRBJ2-3
cdr3_aa: CASSLVTDTQYF
cdr3_nt: TGTGCCAGCAGCTTAGTAACCGATACGCAGTATTTT

d_call: .
clone_size: .
v_call: TRBV7-2
cdr3_length: 13
j_call: TRBJ2-3
cdr3_aa: CASSTEILDTQYF
cdr3_nt: TGTGCCAGCAGCACCGAAATCCTCGATACGCAGTATTTT

d_call: TRBD1
clone_size: .
v_call: TRBV19
cdr3_length: 16
j_call: TRBJ1-1
cdr3_aa: CASSGQAIRMNTEAFF
cdr3_nt: TGTGCCAGTTCGGGACAGGCGATACGCATGAACACTGAAGCTTTCTTT

d_call: .
clone_size: .
v_call: TRBV28
cdr3_length: 16
j_call: TRBJ1-1
cdr3_aa: CASSSLLGRRNTEAFF
cdr3_nt: TGTGCCAGCAGTTCCCTCCTAGGACGGAGGAACACTGAAGCTTTCTTT

d_call: .
clone_size: few
v_call: TRBV4-2
cdr3_length: 15
j_call: TRBJ1-5
cdr3_aa: CASSQDRGANQPQHF
cdr3_nt: TGTGCCAGCAGCCAAGATAGGGGGGCAAATCAGCCCCAGCATTTT

d_call: .
clone_size: .
v_call: TRBV5-1
cdr3_length: 13
j_call: TRBJ2-1
cdr3_aa: CASSEGSANEQFF
cdr3_nt: TGCGCCAGCAGCGAAGGGTCTGCGAATGAGCAGTTCTTC

d_call: TRBD2
clone_size: .
v_call: TRBV27
cdr3_length: 13
j_call: TRBJ2-7
cdr3_aa: CASQQRGNYEQYF
cdr3_nt: TGTGCCAGCCAGCAGCGGGGAAACTACGAGCAGTACTTC